The 27 T cell receptor beta chains given below trace back to one sample, sequenced in a study of T cells in Graves' hyperthyroidism and ophthalmopathy. RNA transcripts were the template for amplifying TCR beta CDR3 regions. HTBI primers were employed in a first-round RT-PCR of the TCR CDR3. TCRdb recomputed calls from the multiplex PCR reads with MiXCR, one row per CDR3 protein. The table lists about 410,000 distinct CDR3 sequences, about 14% of them singletons. Specimen: blood. The receptors come from a young woman with Graves' ophthalmopathy.

This clonotype appeared many times. The genes are TRBV19 and TRBJ2-5, with 7 bases fitting TRBD1. With 9 bases clipped from V and 2 bases from J, the junction kept 12 bases outside the gene matches. CDR3 length: 15 residues. Germline CDR1 is LNHDA and CDR2 is SQIVND (reference sequence). In DNA form, the CDR3 reads TGTGCCAGCTCTTACGGGACAGCCCAACAAGAGACCCAGTACTTC. This encodes CASSYGTAQQETQYF. The full variable domain, completed using reference TRBV19 and TRBJ2-5, is DGGITQSPKYLFRKEGQNVTLSCEQNLNHDAMYWYRQDPGQGLRLIYYSQIVNDFQKGDIAEGYSVSREKKESFPLTVTSAQKNPTAFYLCASSYGTAQQETQYFGPGTRLLVL.

This clonotype was seen repeatedly, ten times or more. CDR3 DNA: TGTGCCAGCAGCCCCACAGGGGGCAGGGGCAATGAGCAGTTCTTC. Protein product: CASSPTGGRGNEQFF. The rearrangement links TRBV7-3 to TRBJ2-1; 9 bases align to TRBD1. V shed 5 bases, J shed 6 bases, and the junction held 8 bases outside the gene matches. The CDR3 is 15 residues long. The V gene's germline CDR1 is SGHTA and CDR2 FQGTGA.

This clonotype has a count of ten or more. V gene TRBV30 combines with J gene TRBJ1-6; TRBD1 matches at 7 bases. This CDR3 spans 15 amino acids. Germline V gene data show CDR1 as GTSNPN and CDR2 as SVGIG (reference sequence). The V and J ends lost 4 bases and 8 bases, in that order; junction bases with no gene match: 11. The CDR3 is CAWNSWQGVYSPLHF. CDR3 in DNA: TGTGCCTGGAATTCCTGGCAGGGGGTCTATTCACCCCTCCACTTT.

Ten or more counts support this clonotype. The J gene is TRBJ2-3, the V gene TRBV5-1, with D perhaps TRBD2 (5 bases). The CDR3 is 14 amino acids. The ends were cut back, 7 bases at V and 5 bases at J, with 17 bases in the middle. Per the germline V gene, CDR1 is SGHRS and CDR2 is YFSETQ. The CDR3 region has the DNA TGCGCCAGCTTTGGAGGCGATAGAGGAGATACGCAGTATTTT. This sequence encodes CASFGGDRGDTQYF.

This clonotype was seen many times. This chain joins TRBV12-3 or TRBV12-4 and TRBJ2-1; 13 bases align to TRBD2. The trim removed 4 bases at V and 1 base at J, leaving 4 bases unmatched. CDR3 length equals 17 residues. The CDR3 is CASSWGTSGVSYNEQFF. The CDR3 coding sequence is TGTGCCAGCAGTTGGGGGACTAGCGGGGTATCCTACAATGAGCAGTTCTTC.

This clonotype was seen many times. The gene calls are TRBV11-3 and TRBJ2-5; TRBD1 matches 11 bases. This CDR3 contains 15 residues. V was clipped by 5 bases and J by 5 bases; unmatched bases: 7. Germline V CDR1 and CDR2: SGHNT, YENEEA. CDR3 nucleotides: TGTGCCAGCAGCACCGCGGGACAGGGGGGTGAGACCCAGTACTTC. It encodes CASSTAGQGGETQYF.

About this clonotype itself: A much bigger clone sits one base away, suggesting this may be a read error. The DNA for the CDR3 is TGTGCCACCAGTGATTTTGTCTACACCGGGGAGATGTTTTTT. It yields the protein CATSDFVYTGEMFF. V gene TRBV24-1 combines with J gene TRBJ2-2, with TRBD2 as a possible D gene (5 bases). The CDR3 runs to 14 residues. Germline CDR1 KGHDR, CDR2 SFDVKD.

This clonotype was detected only once. The V gene is TRBV7-6, the J gene TRBJ2-2; D remains ambiguous. CDR3 size: 15 residues. The germline CDR1 and CDR2 sequences are SGHVS and FNYEAQ. The germline V and J ends were trimmed by 1 base and 6 bases, with 12 bases remaining between them. CDR3 sequence reads: CASSLVSGRAGELFF. The CDR3 region has the DNA TGTGCCAGCAGCTTAGTATCGGGTAGGGCCGGGGAGCTGTTTTTT.

This clonotype has a count of ten or more. The genes are TRBV2 and TRBJ2-1, with D perhaps matching TRBD1 or TRBD2 (6 bases each). In germline, CDR1 is SNHLY, CDR2 FYNNEI. The CDR3 extends over 13 amino acids. Trimming took off 4 bases at V and 9 bases at J, with 13 bases between the two ends. The CDR3 region is CASSGGAPREQFF. The CDR3, as DNA: TGTGCCAGCAGTGGGGGGGCCCCACGTGAGCAGTTCTTC.

The chain uses TRBV4-1 and TRBJ2-5; TRBD2 agrees at 7 bases. The V gene's germline CDR1 is MGHRA and CDR2 YSYEKL. Losses at the gene ends were 2 bases for V and 1 base for J; bases not matched to a gene: 4. The CDR3 is made up of 15 amino acids. CDR3 region: CASSQKREPQETQYF. In DNA, the CDR3 is TGCGCCAGCAGCCAAAAGCGGGAACCCCAAGAGACCCAGTACTTC.

This clonotype was detected many times. This chain connects TRBV12-3 or TRBV12-4 to TRBJ2-1, with D perhaps TRBD1 or TRBD2 (5 bases each). The V gene lost 3 bases and the J gene lost 10 bases, with 13 bases spanning the gap. CDR3 length: 13 residues. For the CDR3, the DNA is TGTGCCAGCAGTTTTGTCGGTCGGGGCGAGCAGTTCTTC. It encodes CASSFVGRGEQFF.

This clonotype has at least ten counts. This rearrangement joins TRBV7-8 to TRBJ1-5; 9 bases align to TRBD1. The trim removed 5 bases at V and 9 bases at J, leaving 11 bases unmatched. Germline values: CDR1 SGHVS, CDR2 FQNEAQ. The CDR3 runs 15 residues. CDR3 in DNA: TGTGCCAGCAGCCACCGGGACAGGGTGTTCAGGCCCCAGCATTTT. Translating it yields CASSHRDRVFRPQHF.

To note about this clonotype: It may be a read error: a sequence one base away is much more abundant. V is TRBV2 and J is TRBJ2-3; 16 positions match TRBD2. CDR3 length: 17 residues. Germline CDR1 is SNHLY and CDR2 is FYNNEI. In DNA form, the CDR3 reads TGTGCCGGCAGGGGCCCGGGACTAGCGGGGGGGGGAGATACGCAGTATTTT. It codes for CAGRGPGLAGGGDTQYF. Supplemented by reference TRBV2 and TRBJ2-3, the full variable domain reads EPEVTQTPSHQVTQMGQEVILRCVPISNHLYFYWYRQILGQKVEFLVSFYNNEISEKSEIFDDQFSVERPDGSNFTLKIRSTKLEDSAMYFCAGRGPGLAGGGDTQYFGPGTRLTVL.

This clonotype was detected many times. The chain recombines TRBV11-2 with TRBJ1-1, with TRBD1 as a possible D gene (6 bases). Trimming shortened V by 5 bases and J by 5 bases, and 18 bases separated the two germline ends. Germline values: CDR1 SGHAT, CDR2 FQNNGV. The CDR3 consists of 15 residues. The CDR3 sequence is CASSLWEGVTTEAFF. CDR3 nucleotide sequence: TGTGCCAGCAGCCTTTGGGAGGGGGTGACGACTGAAGCTTTCTTT.

This clonotype was counted ten times or more. The chain couples TRBV7-9 to TRBJ1-2, with D hard to call. Trimming removed 5 bases from V and 6 bases from J, with 22 bases in between. The germline V gene encodes CDR1 SEHNR and CDR2 FQNEAQ (reference sequence). The length of the CDR3 is 16 residues. In nucleotides, the CDR3 is TGTGCCAGCAGCCCATTGGACGGCAGACTTGGGAATGGCTACACCTTC. It codes for CASSPLDGRLGNGYTF. Drawing the rest from reference TRBV7-9 and TRBJ1-2, the complete variable domain is DTGVSQNPRHKITKRGQNVTFRCDPISEHNRLYWYRQTLGQGPEFLTYFQNEAQLEKSRLLSDRFSAERPKGSFSTLEIQRTEQGDSAMYLCASSPLDGRLGNGYTFGSGTRLTVV.

This clonotype was counted at least ten times. V is TRBV20-1 and J is TRBJ1-1; possible D gene TRBD1, 5 bases. Germline V gene sequence: CDR1 DFQATT, CDR2 SNEGSKA (reference sequence). The CDR3 consists of 15 residues. V shed 4 bases and J shed 1 base, with 16 bases lying between them. CDR3 in DNA: TGCAGTGCTACAGGATTTGGGGCATGGAACACTGAAGCTTTCTTT. It encodes CSATGFGAWNTEAFF.

This clonotype has only a few counts. The V and J genes are TRBV5-4 and TRBJ1-3; possible D gene TRBD1, 5 bases. V lost 4 bases and J 4 bases, leaving 12 bases between the germline ends. The length of the CDR3 is 14 residues. The germline CDR1 and CDR2 sequences are SGHNT and YYREEE (reference sequence). The CDR3 spells CASSGPDKGNTIYF. The CDR3 DNA reads as TGTGCCAGCAGCGGCCCGGACAAGGGAAACACCATATATTTT.

This clonotype occurred many times. This chain connects TRBV13 to TRBJ1-5; D call uncertain. The CDR3 totals 13 residues. Trimming removed 2 bases at V and 7 bases at J, with 9 bases between. CDR1 and CDR2 from the germline V gene are PRHDT and FYEKMQ (reference sequence). CDR3 loop: CASSLFGRQPQHF. The CDR3 DNA reads TGTGCCAGCAGCTTATTCGGCCGACAGCCCCAGCATTTT.

Ten or more counts support this clonotype. The V and J genes are TRBV9 and TRBJ1-5; possible D gene TRBD1, 5 bases. Germline V gene sequence: CDR1 SGDLS, CDR2 YYNGEE. The V end lost 0 bases, the J end lost 6 bases, and 13 bases lay between the germline ends. CDR3 length: 15 residues. The CDR3 loop reads CASSVVERGGQPQHF. The CDR3 DNA is TGTGCCAGCAGCGTAGTTGAAAGGGGTGGTCAGCCCCAGCATTTT.

This chain links TRBV19 with TRBJ2-2; 10 bases fit TRBD1. Trimming took 3 bases from V and 6 from J; bases not matched to a gene: 13. The germline CDR1 and CDR2 sequences are LNHDA and SQIVND (reference sequence). CDR3 length equals 18 residues. CDR3 sequence reads: CASSIAFPSGTGAGELFF. The DNA of the CDR3 is TGTGCCAGTAGTATCGCTTTCCCGTCCGGGACAGGGGCCGGGGAGCTGTTTTTT.

The chain recombines TRBV28 with TRBJ2-7, with TRBD1 matching 9 bases. CDR3 size: 16 residues. Germline V gene data show CDR1 as MDHEN and CDR2 as SYDVKM. With 0 bases clipped from V and 1 base from J, the junction kept 4 bases outside the gene matches. The CDR3 bases are TGTGCCAGCAGTTTATGGGGACAGGGAGAGTCCTACGAGCAGTACTTC. Translated: CASSLWGQGESYEQYF.

At least ten counts were recorded for this clonotype. The rearrangement uses TRBV20-1 and TRBJ1-2, with TRBD1 as a possible D gene (5 bases). CDR1 is DFQATT and CDR2 is SNEGSKA in the germline V gene (reference sequence). Trimming removed 1 base from V and 4 bases from J, with 10 bases in between. This CDR3 comprises 13 residues. The chain's CDR3 is CSARGRVGYGYTF. In DNA form, the CDR3 reads TGCAGTGCTAGAGGCAGGGTTGGCTATGGCTACACCTTC.

This clonotype came up a few times. One base away lies a much larger clone, so this may be a sequencing read error. The chain has TRBV7-3 and TRBJ2-3, with D unclear. The CDR3 has 17 residues. Germline values: CDR1 SGHTA, CDR2 FQGTGA. CDR3: CASNLTGDKPRTDTQYF. The CDR3 region has the DNA TGTGCCAGCAACTTAACGGGTGACAAACCCCGCACAGATACGCAGTATTTT.

The table lists this clonotype with a few counts. The V call is TRBV15, the J call TRBJ2-2; D remains unclear. The CDR3 contains 15 residues. V was cut by 0 bases and J by 8 bases, with 13 bases left in between. Per germline, CDR1 LNHNV and CDR2 YYDKDF (reference sequence). The CDR3 is CATSRDPPLVGELFF. For the CDR3, the DNA is TGTGCCACCAGCAGAGATCCACCCCTGGTGGGGGAGCTGTTTTTT. The full variable domain, in which reference TRBV15 and TRBJ2-2 provide the parts outside the CDR3, is DAMVIQNPRYQVTQFGKPVTLSCSQTLNHNVMYWYQQKSSQAPKLLFHYYDKDFNNEADTPDNFQSRRPNTSFCFLDIRSPGLGDTAMYLCATSRDPPLVGELFFGEGSRLTVL.

This clonotype was observed at least ten times. J is TRBJ2-1 and V is TRBV24-1; a weak D match, TRBD2 (6 bases). V was shortened by 5 bases and J by 0 bases, with 10 bases between the two germline ends. Germline CDR1 and CDR2: KGHDR and SFDVKD. The CDR3 totals 15 residues. In DNA, the CDR3 is TGTGCCACCAGTGTGCGGGGCGGCTCCTACAATGAGCAGTTCTTC. Translation gives CATSVRGGSYNEQFF.

This sequence joins TRBV29-1 and TRBJ2-5; 11 bases match TRBD1. The CDR3 spans 15 residues. Germline loops: CDR1 SQVTM, CDR2 ANQGSEA. V dropped 7 bases and J dropped 5; count of bases not matched to a gene: 12. In DNA, the CDR3 is TGCAGCGCTAGCCGGACAGGGGGCGATGGGGAGACCCAGTACTTC. Protein sequence: CSASRTGGDGETQYF. The full variable domain, in which reference TRBV29-1 and TRBJ2-5 provide the parts outside the CDR3, is SAVISQKPSRDICQRGTSLTIQCQVDSQVTMMFWYRQQPGQSLTLIATANQGSEATYESGFVIDKFPISRPNLTFSTLTVSNMSPEDSSIYLCSASRTGGDGETQYFGPGTRLLVL.

This clonotype was recorded many times. V is TRBV7-9 and J is TRBJ1-2; a possible D gene is TRBD1 (5 bases). The germline V gene encodes CDR1 SEHNR and CDR2 FQNEAQ (reference sequence). Trimming removed 5 bases from V and 5 bases from J, with 15 bases in between. This CDR3 contains 14 residues. The CDR3 DNA is TGTGCCAGCAGCAACCCCGCGGGGCGTTATGGCTACACCTTC. As protein: CASSNPAGRYGYTF.